Following are 26 T cell receptor beta chains from one sample sequenced in a study of T-cell reconstitution after alpha-beta-depleted transplantation in children. Preparation of the TCRbeta library was carried out with unique molecular identifiers. A single record per CDR3 protein comes from TCRdb applying MiXCR to the PCR reads. Of around 500,000 distinct CDR3 sequences in the sample, around 23% are singletons; the top ten hold 12% to 15%. The material was PBMCs, mostly from graft donor cells, obtained 360 days after TCRalphabeta/CD19-depleted stem cell transplant. The source of these receptors is a boy under three years old who had a stem cell transplant for acute myeloid leukemia, so the T cells may come from the graft donor.

This clonotype occurred many times. This chain connects TRBV9 to TRBJ2-1; 12 positions match TRBD2. Germline V gives CDR1 SGDLS, CDR2 YYNGEE. This CDR3 contains 16 residues. Losses at the gene ends were 6 bases for V and 0 bases for J; bases not matched to a gene: 4. CDR3 region: CASTLAGGSSYNEQFF. CDR3 sequence (DNA): TGTGCCAGCACACTAGCGGGGGGTAGCTCCTACAATGAGCAGTTCTTC.

This chain joins TRBV13 and TRBJ2-1, with TRBD1 as a possible D gene (6 bases). Trimming shortened V by 1 base and J by 5 bases, and 18 bases separated the two germline ends. The CDR3 runs 17 residues. CDR1 and CDR2 from the germline V gene are PRHDT and FYEKMQ (reference sequence). CDR3 bases: TGTGCCAGCAGCTTAGTCGCCCCAGGAACAGGGAACAATGAGCAGTTCTTC. Encoded protein: CASSLVAPGTGNNEQFF.

This sequence joins TRBV11-3 and TRBJ2-1; TRBD1 agrees at 7 bases. V lost 5 bases to trimming and J lost 1 base; unmatched junction nucleotides: 8. Germline CDR1 and CDR2: SGHNT and YENEEA. The CDR3 has 16 residues. Here the CDR3 reads CASSQRGTDSYNEQFF. The CDR3 DNA reads as TGTGCCAGCAGCCAGAGGGGGACAGATTCCTACAATGAGCAGTTCTTC.

This sequence joins TRBV6-1 and TRBJ1-5; D possibly corresponds to TRBD1 (5 bases). V lost 6 bases and J 1 base, leaving 16 bases between the germline ends. The CDR3 has 16 amino acids. Germline assignment: CDR1 MNHNS and CDR2 SASEGT. CDR3: CASRTMGPSSNQPQHF. The CDR3 DNA follows: TGTGCCAGCAGGACTATGGGGCCGAGCAGCAATCAGCCCCAGCATTTT.

Comments on this clonotype: One end of the junction is discordant with germline, which a read error may explain. The V and J genes are TRBV28 and TRBJ2-1; perhaps TRBD2 as D (6 bases). This CDR3 contains 15 residues. CDR1 MDHEN and CDR2 SYDVKM come from the germline V gene. CDR3 coding DNA: TGTGCCAGCAGTTTTCCGGGACTCCTTTACAATGAGCAGCTCTTC. Translated, it gives CASSFPGLLYNEQLF. Variable domain in full (rest from reference TRBV28 and TRBJ2-1): DVKVTQSSRYLVKRTGEKVFLECVQDMDHENMFWYRQDPGLGLRLIYFSYDVKMKEKGDIPEGYSVSREKKERFSLILESASTNQTSMYLCASSFPGLLYNEQLFGPGTRLTVL.

V is TRBV12-3 or TRBV12-4 and J is TRBJ1-6, with D uncertain. This CDR3 contains 11 residues. Deletions cut 3 bases from V and 8 bases from J, with 2 bases between. CDR3 nucleotides: TGTGCCAGCAGTTTGCATTCACCCCTCCACTTT. Amino acid sequence: CASSLHSPLHF.

This clonotype was seen once. This chain uses TRBV4-1 with TRBJ1-4; unclear D gene. V gave up 2 bases and J gave up 8 bases, with 9 bases separating them. Germline CDR1 MGHRA, CDR2 YSYEKL. The length of the CDR3 is 13 residues. The CDR3 nucleotides read TGCGCCAGCAGCCAACCCTTAGCCGAAAAACTGTTTTTT. Amino acids: CASSQPLAEKLFF.

This clonotype was observed a few times. The J gene is TRBJ1-3, the V gene TRBV7-9, with D unclear. V was cut by 10 bases and J by 2 bases, with 15 bases left in between. The CDR3 totals 14 residues. CDR1 SEHNR and CDR2 FQNEAQ come from the germline V gene (reference sequence). This chain's CDR3 is CATSRESAGNTIYF. The CDR3 coding sequence is TGTGCCACGTCCCGGGAGTCAGCTGGAAACACCATATATTTT.

This clonotype appeared a few times. The chain links TRBV9 to TRBJ2-1; possible D gene TRBD2, 7 bases. The germline V gene encodes CDR1 SGDLS and CDR2 YYNGEE. The V gene lost 0 bases and the J gene lost 7 bases, with 14 bases spanning the gap. The CDR3 consists of 15 residues. The CDR3, as DNA: TGTGCCAGCAGCGTAGGGGGGGGCACGGGAAATGAGCAGTTCTTC. It specifies CASSVGGGTGNEQFF. Full variable domain (rest looked up from reference TRBV9 and TRBJ2-1): DSGVTQTPKHLITATGQRVTLRCSPRSGDLSVYWYQQSLDQGLQFLIQYYNGEERAKGNILERFSAQQFPDLHSELNLSSLELGDSALYFCASSVGGGTGNEQFFGPGTRLTVL.

The CDR3: CASSARGSNSPLHF. In DNA form, the CDR3 reads TGTGCCAGCAGTGCCAGGGGTAGTAATTCACCCCTCCACTTT. V is TRBV6-1 and J is TRBJ1-6; D is perhaps TRBD1 (6 bases). The CDR3 has 14 amino acids. Germline CDR1 is MNHNS and CDR2 is SASEGT. Trimming pared 4 bases from V and 6 bases from J, leaving 10 bases between.

This clonotype was observed a few times. This rearrangement joins TRBV12-3 or TRBV12-4 to TRBJ2-7, with 13 nucleotides matching TRBD2. With 8 bases clipped from V and 7 bases from J, the junction kept 23 bases outside the gene matches. The CDR3 length is 19 residues. The CDR3 coding sequence is TGTGCCAGCCCGGACTACACAAAAGGGGGGACTAGCGGGGCCTGGGAGCAGTACGTC. As protein: CASPDYTKGGTSGAWEQYV.

The rearrangement uses TRBV4-2 and TRBJ2-1; a possible D gene is TRBD2 (7 bases). Trimming stripped 0 bases from V and 8 bases from J, with 17 bases between. Germline loops: CDR1 LGHNA, CDR2 YNFKEQ. The CDR3 runs 16 residues. CDR3 nucleotide sequence: TGTGCCAGCAGCCAAGATCACGGCGGGGAGGGGGATGAGCAGTTCTTC. This codes for CASSQDHGGEGDEQFF.

This clonotype has a handful of counts. The chain has TRBV7-9 and TRBJ2-3, with 7 bases identical to TRBD2. The CDR3 loop spans 16 amino acids. The V gene end was trimmed by 10 bases and the J gene end by 2 bases; junction bases not matched to a gene: 15. Germline CDR1 reads SEHNR; CDR2 reads FQNEAQ (reference sequence). CDR3 residues: CATPPAGGELTDTQYF. CDR3 DNA: TGTGCCACGCCCCCTGCTGGGGGGGAGCTCACAGATACGCAGTATTTT. Supplemented by reference TRBV7-9 and TRBJ2-3, the full variable domain reads DTGVSQNPRHKITKRGQNVTFRCDPISEHNRLYWYRQTLGQGPEFLTYFQNEAQLEKSRLLSDRFSAERPKGSFSTLEIQRTEQGDSAMYLCATPPAGGELTDTQYFGPGTRLTVL.

This clonotype showed up many times. This sequence joins TRBV25-1 and TRBJ2-7, with 7 bases lining up with TRBD2. The CDR3 runs to 13 residues. V shed 5 bases, J shed 1 base, and the junction held 2 bases outside the gene matches. Looked up from germline, CDR1 is MGHDK and CDR2 is SYGVNS. The CDR3 reads CASSWGGSYEQYF. CDR3 in DNA: TGTGCCAGCAGTTGGGGGGGGTCCTACGAGCAGTACTTC.

The rearrangement uses TRBV14 and TRBJ2-3, with D unclear. V was trimmed by 4 bases and J by 6 bases, leaving 14 bases between them. The CDR3 has 14 residues. The germline gives CDR1 SGHDN, CDR2 FVKESK. The CDR3 sequence: CASSLEQRADTQYF. The CDR3 DNA reads TGTGCCAGCAGCCTGGAGCAAAGAGCGGATACGCAGTATTTT.

This chain joins TRBV12-3 or TRBV12-4 and TRBJ1-4, with 7 bases that match TRBD1. J lost 6 bases, V lost 5 bases, and 9 bases had no gene match. The CDR3 extends over 15 amino acids. CDR3 nucleotide sequence: TGTGCCAGCAGTCTGAACAGGGGCGGCGATGAAAAACTGTTTTTT. Translating it yields CASSLNRGGDEKLFF.

This clonotype was seen at least ten times. The chain recombines TRBV29-1 with TRBJ2-7, with D possibly called TRBD1 or TRBD2 (5 bases each). Trimming stripped 6 bases from V and 0 bases from J, with 15 bases between. This CDR3 spans 14 amino acids. CDR1 SQVTM and CDR2 ANQGSEA come from the germline V gene. CDR3: CSVGAGPSSYEQYF. CDR3 bases: TGCAGCGTCGGGGCCGGACCGAGCTCCTACGAGCAGTACTTC.

The table lists this clonotype with a count of one. A clone one base away is much larger, so this may be a read error. The chain employs TRBV12-3 or TRBV12-4 and TRBJ1-2; 8 bases map to TRBD1. Germline trimming cut 3 bases from V and 8 bases from J; bases unmatched to any gene: 5. The CDR3 totals 13 residues. Written as DNA, the CDR3 is TGTGCCAGCAGTTTTCAGGGGGCGAGGGGCTACACCTTC. This translates into CASSFQGARGYTF.

The chain links TRBV12-3 or TRBV12-4 to TRBJ2-3, with 10 bases identical to TRBD2. V lost 6 bases and J lost 6; bases outside the gene matches: 12. The CDR3 contains 16 residues. The CDR3: CASSERSGGASDTQYF. The DNA for the CDR3 is TGTGCCAGCAGCGAACGGAGCGGGGGGGCGTCGGATACGCAGTATTTT.

This clonotype showed up just a few times. The chain links TRBV5-6 to TRBJ2-5, with 7 positions matching TRBD1. V shed 4 bases and J 4 bases; nucleotides not matched to a gene: 10. In germline, CDR1 is SGHDT, CDR2 YYEEEE. The CDR3 length is 15 residues. The CDR3, as DNA: TGTGCCAGCAGCGCTGACAGGGTCCTCGGAGAGACCCAGTACTTC. This codes for CASSADRVLGETQYF. Filled out from reference TRBV5-6 and TRBJ2-5, the complete variable domain reads DAGVTQSPTHLIKTRGQQVTLRCSPKSGHDTVSWYQQALGQGPQFIFQYYEEEERQRGNFPDRFSGHQFPNYSSELNVNALLLGDSALYLCASSADRVLGETQYFGPGTRLLVL.

At least ten counts were recorded for this clonotype. The chain is built from TRBV27 and TRBJ2-1, with D possibly matching TRBD1 (6 bases). The V end was cut by 8 bases, the J end by 4 bases, with 15 bases between. CDR1 and CDR2 (germline): MNHEY, SMNVEV (reference sequence). The CDR3 is 14 residues long. The CDR3 spells CASAAWDTYNEQFF. The CDR3 DNA reads TGTGCCAGCGCCGCGTGGGACACTTACAATGAGCAGTTCTTC.

This clonotype was counted at least ten times. This rearrangement joins TRBV28 to TRBJ1-1; 10 nucleotides match TRBD1. V shed 0 bases, J shed 1 base, and the junction held 5 bases outside the gene matches. CDR3 length equals 17 residues. The germline V gene encodes CDR1 MDHEN and CDR2 SYDVKM. CDR3 residues: CASSLWGQGRKNTEAFF. CDR3 nucleotide sequence: TGTGCCAGCAGTTTATGGGGACAGGGGAGAAAGAACACTGAAGCTTTCTTT.

At least ten counts were recorded for this clonotype. V usage is TRBV12-3 or TRBV12-4 and J usage is TRBJ2-1; D remains ambiguous. V was trimmed by 0 bases and J by 4 bases, leaving 16 bases between them. The CDR3 runs 17 residues. The CDR3 protein is CASSLALSAPKYNEQFF. CDR3 DNA sequence: TGTGCCAGCAGTTTAGCGCTAAGTGCACCCAAGTACAATGAGCAGTTCTTC.

This clonotype occurred a few times. The chain couples TRBV20-1 to TRBJ1-5; no clear D. Trimming pared 2 bases from V and 1 base from J, leaving 9 bases between. The CDR3 covers 14 residues. Per germline, CDR1 DFQATT and CDR2 SNEGSKA (reference sequence). CDR3 in amino acids: CSARRRASNQPQHF. In DNA form, the CDR3 reads TGCAGTGCTAGAAGAAGGGCGAGCAATCAGCCCCAGCATTTT.

This clonotype was found many times. The CDR3: CASSLALGFSGANVLTF. CDR3 coding DNA: TGTGCCAGCAGCTTGGCATTGGGGTTCTCTGGGGCCAACGTCCTGACTTTC. The genes are TRBV5-5 and TRBJ2-6, with unresolved D. This CDR3 comprises 17 residues. CDR1 SGHKS and CDR2 YYEKEE come from the germline V gene (reference sequence). The ends were cut back, 0 bases at V and 0 bases at J, with 10 bases in the middle.

This clonotype was observed many times. V is TRBV4-1 and J is TRBJ2-1; maybe TRBD2 (6 bases). The CDR3 loop spans 16 amino acids. V was cut by 0 bases and J by 8 bases, with 17 bases left in between. The germline gives CDR1 MGHRA, CDR2 YSYEKL. CDR3 sequence: CASSQDGAGPGDEQFF. DNA of the CDR3: TGCGCCAGCAGCCAAGACGGCGCGGGGCCCGGGGATGAGCAGTTCTTC.